This T cell receptor beta chain is from a study of blood T cell repertoires in COVID-19. Measured with immunoSEQ multiplex PCR; TCRdb has only the in-frame clones, and not every one. The sample lists about 500,000 clones, approximately 88% occurring once. V lost 7 bases, J lost 5 bases, and 7 bases stayed unmatched. This CDR3 is built from 15 residues. Germline lookup yields CDR1 WNHNN and CDR2 SYGVQD (reference sequence). This clonotype was sampled from a woman between 50 and 59 years old with COVID-19, enrolled during active disease. This chain joins TRBV10-1 and TRBJ2-1; 11 nucleotides line up with TRBD2. The sequencing input was peripheral blood. The CDR3 loop is CASTPGTSGDNEQFF. CDR3 bases: TGCGCCAGCACCCCCGGGACTAGCGGCGACAATGAGCAGTTCTTC.